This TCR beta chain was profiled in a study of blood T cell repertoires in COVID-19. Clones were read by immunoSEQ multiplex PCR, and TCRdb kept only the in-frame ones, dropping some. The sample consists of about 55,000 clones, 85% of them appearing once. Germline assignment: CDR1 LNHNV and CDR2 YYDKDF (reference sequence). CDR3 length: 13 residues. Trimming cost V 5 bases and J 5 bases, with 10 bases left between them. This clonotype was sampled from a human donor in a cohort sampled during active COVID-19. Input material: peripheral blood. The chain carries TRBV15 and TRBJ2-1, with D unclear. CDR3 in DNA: TGTGCCACCAGCGGATCTGAGGACAATGAGCAGTTCTTC. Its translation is CATSGSEDNEQFF.